One and the same sample provided the 9 T cell receptor beta chains below, sequenced in a study of shared clonotypes between healthy human individuals. Assay: immunoSEQ multiplex PCR; the TCRdb copy retains only in-frame clones and omits some. The sample carries about 2.4 million clones, under 95% recorded once. The sequenced material came from naive CD4+ T cells from PBMCs. Described subset: CD45RA+ positively selected. Receptors were obtained from a man aged 18 to 29 in good health. Some clones in this sample may be carry-over from other donors' samples.

The V call is TRBV18, the J call TRBJ2-1, with 15 bases that match TRBD2. With 3 bases clipped from V and 0 bases from J, the junction kept 9 bases outside the gene matches. The CDR3 extends over 20 amino acids. Per germline, CDR1 KGHSH and CDR2 LQKENI. The chain's CDR3 is CASSPRGLAGGLSSYNEQFF. Written as DNA, the CDR3 is TGTGCCAGCTCACCGAGGGGACTAGCGGGAGGATTAAGCTCCTACAATGAGCAGTTCTTC.

The chain links TRBV5-6 to TRBJ1-5; 7 nucleotides match TRBD1. The CDR3 is 14 amino acids. V gave up 2 bases and J gave up 4 bases; unmatched junction bases: 3. CDR1 and CDR2 from the germline V gene are SGHDT and YYEEEE. CDR3 coding DNA: TGTGCCAGCAGCTTATGGGACAGAAATCAGCCCCAGCATTTT. It encodes CASSLWDRNQPQHF.

Comments on this clone: Other nucleotide sequences in the sample specify the same CDR3. This sequence joins TRBV18 and TRBJ2-1; 9 bases are shared with TRBD2. Trimming removed 1 base from V and 4 bases from J; junction bases left unmatched: 2. The germline CDR1 and CDR2 sequences are KGHSH and LQKENI. This CDR3 spans 15 amino acids. CDR3 nucleotides: TGTGCCAGCTCACCACTAGCGGGAGTGTACAATGAGCAGTTCTTC. Residues: CASSPLAGVYNEQFF.

The chain links TRBV28 to TRBJ1-2, with D tentatively TRBD1 (5 bases). V gave up 1 base and J gave up 8 bases, with 11 bases separating them. The germline V gene encodes CDR1 MDHEN and CDR2 SYDVKM. The CDR3 contains 13 residues. The CDR3 sequence: CASSLYLRGGYTF. The DNA of the CDR3 is TGTGCCAGCAGTTTATATCTTCGGGGGGGCTACACCTTC.

V usage is TRBV7-2 and J usage is TRBJ2-2; D gene unclear. CDR1 is SGHTA and CDR2 is FQGNSA in the germline V gene. This CDR3 is 15 amino acids long. V lost 1 base and J 5 bases, leaving 11 bases between the germline ends. The CDR3 here is CASSLVSSTTGELFF. DNA for the CDR3: TGTGCCAGCAGCTTAGTATCGTCTACAACCGGGGAGCTGTTTTTT.

J is TRBJ2-3 and V is TRBV28; 13 bases line up with TRBD2. With 6 bases clipped from V and 6 bases from J, the junction kept 9 bases outside the gene matches. The germline CDR1 and CDR2 sequences are MDHEN and SYDVKM. The CDR3 runs 16 residues. This CDR3 is CASSLGLAGVGDTQYF. The CDR3, as DNA: TGTGCCAGCAGCCTCGGACTAGCGGGAGTGGGGGATACGCAGTATTTT.

The chain employs TRBV6-6 and TRBJ1-5; 10 bases are a match to TRBD1. This CDR3 has 15 amino acids. CDR1 is MNHNY and CDR2 is SVGAGI in the germline V gene (reference sequence). J gave up 7 bases and V 8 bases, and 11 bases lay outside the gene matches. CDR3 protein: CASGTSGTGDQPQHF. For the CDR3, the DNA is TGTGCCAGCGGTACCAGTGGGACAGGGGACCAGCCCCAGCATTTT.

This clone was recorded once. The rearrangement links TRBV11-3 to TRBJ2-7, with 10 bases fitting TRBD2. This CDR3 is built from 14 residues. Looked up from germline, CDR1 is SGHNT and CDR2 is YENEEA. After removal of 4 bases from V and 4 bases from J, the junction contained 4 bases not matched to a gene. The CDR3 protein is CASSSRTSGYEQYF. The CDR3 DNA reads TGTGCCAGCAGCTCGCGGACTAGCGGTTACGAGCAGTACTTC. Together with reference TRBV11-3 and TRBJ2-7, the CDR3 gives the full variable domain: EAGVVQSPRYKIIEKKQPVAFWCNPISGHNTLYWYLQNLGQGPELLIRYENEEAVDDSQLPKDRFSAERLKGVDSTLKIQPAELGDSAVYLCASSSRTSGYEQYFGPGTRLTVT.

V and J are TRBV6-5 and TRBJ2-7; D not certain. The CDR3 sequence is 15 residues long. Germline V gene lookup returns CDR1 MNHEY and CDR2 SVGAGI. Trimming took off 2 bases at V and 0 bases at J, with 11 bases between the two ends. The CDR3 DNA sequence: TGTGCCAGCAGTTACACCCCTGATAACTCCTACGAGCAGTACTTC. This codes for CASSYTPDNSYEQYF.